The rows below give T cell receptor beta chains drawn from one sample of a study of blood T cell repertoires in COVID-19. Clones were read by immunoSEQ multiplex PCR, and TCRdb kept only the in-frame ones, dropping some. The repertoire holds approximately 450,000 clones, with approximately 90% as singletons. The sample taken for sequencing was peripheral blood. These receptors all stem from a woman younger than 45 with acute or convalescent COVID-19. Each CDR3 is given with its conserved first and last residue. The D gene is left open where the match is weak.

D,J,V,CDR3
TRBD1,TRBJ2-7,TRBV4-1,CASSRGTGSYEQYF
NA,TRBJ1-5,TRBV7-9,CASSAGFLQPQHF
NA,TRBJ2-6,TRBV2,CASSVWLLSGANVLTF
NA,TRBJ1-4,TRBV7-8,CASAEAGTANEKLFF
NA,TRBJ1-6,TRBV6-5,CASTPFYNSPLHF
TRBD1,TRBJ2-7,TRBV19,CASSIGQGGSWEQYF
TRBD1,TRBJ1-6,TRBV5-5,CASSLALQGAGNSPLHF
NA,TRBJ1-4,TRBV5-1,CASAASSRTEKLFF
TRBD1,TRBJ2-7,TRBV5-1,CASSLGDREYEQYF
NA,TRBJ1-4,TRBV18,CASSGTLGEKLFF
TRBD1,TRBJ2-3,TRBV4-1,CASSQDEGQGAGDTQYF
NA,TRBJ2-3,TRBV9,CASSVGGPGGDTQYF
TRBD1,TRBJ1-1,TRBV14,CASSQPMGQGGLNTEAFF
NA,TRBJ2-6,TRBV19,CASSPETGTGANVLTF
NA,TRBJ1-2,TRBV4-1,CASSPSWGDYGYTF
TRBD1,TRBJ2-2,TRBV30,CAWGQGQGTGELFF
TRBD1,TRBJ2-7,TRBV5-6,CASSHGTVGEQYF
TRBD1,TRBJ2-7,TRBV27,CASSLSLTGYYEQYF
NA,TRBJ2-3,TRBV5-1,CASSEQGAATQYF
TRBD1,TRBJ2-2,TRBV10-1,CASSTDRGYTGELFF
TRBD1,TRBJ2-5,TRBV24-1,CATSDWDRGRGETQYF
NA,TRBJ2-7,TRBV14,CASSARDRPYEQYF
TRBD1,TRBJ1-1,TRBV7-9,CASSSSRGLAATEAFF
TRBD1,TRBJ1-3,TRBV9,CASSVEAGQGLVDTIYF
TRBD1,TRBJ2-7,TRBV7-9,CASSHQGALSYEQYF
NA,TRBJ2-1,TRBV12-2,CASRNRGWGHQFF
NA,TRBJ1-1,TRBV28,CASSLYGGGVFGTARGEAFF
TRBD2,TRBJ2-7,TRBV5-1,CASSVRAGVSYEQYF
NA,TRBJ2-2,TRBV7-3,CASSRTVPGELFF
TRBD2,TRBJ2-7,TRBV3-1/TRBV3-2,CASSRTSNNEQYF
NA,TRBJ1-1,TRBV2,CASSGTGSTEAFF
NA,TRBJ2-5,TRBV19,CASTDNTETQYF
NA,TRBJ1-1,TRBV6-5,CASSYEGPSEAFF
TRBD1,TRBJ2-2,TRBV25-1,CASSGSLAWQGAAGELFF
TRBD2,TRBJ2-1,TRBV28,CASSLTSGGHNEQFF
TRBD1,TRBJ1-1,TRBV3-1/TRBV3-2,CASSLGQGAAAFF
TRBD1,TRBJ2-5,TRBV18,CASCRQGQETQYF
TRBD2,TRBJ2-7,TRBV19,CASSFFSGGAYEQYF
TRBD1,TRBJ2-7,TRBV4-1,CASSQDTRDRVFF
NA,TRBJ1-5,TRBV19,CASRTTTGNQPQHF
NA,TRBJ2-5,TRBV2,CAIQDRLQETQYF
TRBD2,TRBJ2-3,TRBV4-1,CASSQPWGASGGNLPSTDTQYF
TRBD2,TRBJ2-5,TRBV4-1,CASSRSGGETQYF
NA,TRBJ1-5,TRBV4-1,CASSQGQGGGQPQHF
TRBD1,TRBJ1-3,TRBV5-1,CASSPNRGGGNTIYF